This T cell receptor beta chain was recorded in a study of blood T cell repertoires in COVID-19. CDR3 length: 13 residues. The V segment lost 6 bases and the J segment 6 bases; nucleotides outside the gene matches: 6. Assay used: immunoSEQ multiplex PCR; TCRdb lists only in-frame clones, some missing. The data show about 92,000 clones, approximately 70% seen once. Sequencing was done on a sample of peripheral blood. This receptor was obtained from an older woman in a cohort sampled during active or convalescent COVID-19. V and J are TRBV12-3 or TRBV12-4 and TRBJ2-7, with 9 positions matching TRBD2. CDR3 nucleotide sequence: TGTGCCAGCAGAATAGCGGGGGCTGTCGAGCAGTACTTC. Its translation: CASRIAGAVEQYF.